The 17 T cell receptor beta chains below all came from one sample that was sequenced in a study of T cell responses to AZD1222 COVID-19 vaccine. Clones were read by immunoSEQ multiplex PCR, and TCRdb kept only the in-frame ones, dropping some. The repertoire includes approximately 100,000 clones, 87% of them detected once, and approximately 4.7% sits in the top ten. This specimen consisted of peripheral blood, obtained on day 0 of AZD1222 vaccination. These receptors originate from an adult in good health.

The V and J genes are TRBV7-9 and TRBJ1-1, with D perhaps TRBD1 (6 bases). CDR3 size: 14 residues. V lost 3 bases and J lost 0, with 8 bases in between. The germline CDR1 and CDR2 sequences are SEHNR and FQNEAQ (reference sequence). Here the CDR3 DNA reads TGTGCCAGCAGCTTGGGGGCTATGAACACTGAAGCTTTCTTT. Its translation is CASSLGAMNTEAFF.

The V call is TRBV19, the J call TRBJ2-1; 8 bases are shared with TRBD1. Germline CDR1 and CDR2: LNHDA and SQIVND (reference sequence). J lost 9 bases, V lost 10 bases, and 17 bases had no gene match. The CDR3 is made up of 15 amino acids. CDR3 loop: CATQGARGLLGEQFF. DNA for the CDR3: TGTGCCACCCAAGGAGCCAGGGGGCTCCTTGGTGAGCAGTTCTTC. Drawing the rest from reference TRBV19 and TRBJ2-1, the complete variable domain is DGGITQSPKYLFRKEGQNVTLSCEQNLNHDAMYWYRQDPGQGLRLIYYSQIVNDFQKGDIAEGYSVSREKKESFPLTVTSAQKNPTAFYLCATQGARGLLGEQFFGPGTRLTVL.

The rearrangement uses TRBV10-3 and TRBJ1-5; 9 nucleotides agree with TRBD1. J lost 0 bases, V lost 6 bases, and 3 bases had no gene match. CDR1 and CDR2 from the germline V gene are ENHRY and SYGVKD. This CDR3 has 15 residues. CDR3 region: CAISRTGDSNQPQHF. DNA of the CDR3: TGTGCCATCAGCCGGACAGGGGATAGCAATCAGCCCCAGCATTTT.

The CDR3 loop reads CATQPGLVSGNTIYF. The CDR3, as DNA: TGTGCCACCCAACCGGGACTGGTCTCTGGAAACACCATATATTTT. The gene calls are TRBV10-3 and TRBJ1-3; D is possibly TRBD1 (5 bases). The CDR3 extends over 15 amino acids. The germline V and J ends were trimmed by 10 bases and 0 bases, with 16 bases remaining between them. In germline, CDR1 is ENHRY, CDR2 SYGVKD.

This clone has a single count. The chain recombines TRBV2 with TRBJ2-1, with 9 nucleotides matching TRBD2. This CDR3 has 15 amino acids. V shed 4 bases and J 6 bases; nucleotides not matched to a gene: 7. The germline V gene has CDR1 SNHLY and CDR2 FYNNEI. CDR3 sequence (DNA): TGTGCCAGCAGTGCTGGGCTAGCGGGAACCAATGAGCAGTTCTTC. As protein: CASSAGLAGTNEQFF.

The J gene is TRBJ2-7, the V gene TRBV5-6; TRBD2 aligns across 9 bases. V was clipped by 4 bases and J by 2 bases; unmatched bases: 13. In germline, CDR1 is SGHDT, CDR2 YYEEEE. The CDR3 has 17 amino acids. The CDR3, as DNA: TGTGCCAGCAGCCCGTTGCGGGCAGCGGGAGGCCCCTACGAGCAGTACTTC. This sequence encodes CASSPLRAAGGPYEQYF.

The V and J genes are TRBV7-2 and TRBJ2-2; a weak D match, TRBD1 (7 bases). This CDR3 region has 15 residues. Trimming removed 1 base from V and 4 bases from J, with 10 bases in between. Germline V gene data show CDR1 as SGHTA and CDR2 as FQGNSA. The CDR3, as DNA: TGTGCCAGCAGCTTAGTTCAGGGGGGCACCGGGGAGCTGTTTTTT. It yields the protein CASSLVQGGTGELFF.

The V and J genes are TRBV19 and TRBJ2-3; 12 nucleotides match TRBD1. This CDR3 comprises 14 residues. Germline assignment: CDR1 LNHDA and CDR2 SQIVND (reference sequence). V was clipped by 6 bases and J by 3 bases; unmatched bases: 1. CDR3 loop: CASRGQGATDTQYF. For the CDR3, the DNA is TGTGCCAGTAGGGGACAGGGGGCTACAGATACGCAGTATTTT.

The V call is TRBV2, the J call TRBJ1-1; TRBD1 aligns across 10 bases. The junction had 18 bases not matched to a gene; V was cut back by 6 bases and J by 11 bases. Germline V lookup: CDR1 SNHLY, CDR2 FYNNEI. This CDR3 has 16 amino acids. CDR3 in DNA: TGTGCCAGCAGCAGGGACAGGGGCCCTGGAAGTCAGAAGGCTTTCTTT. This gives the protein CASSRDRGPGSQKAFF. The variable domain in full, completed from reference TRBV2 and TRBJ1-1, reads EPEVTQTPSHQVTQMGQEVILRCVPISNHLYFYWYRQILGQKVEFLVSFYNNEISEKSEIFDDQFSVERPDGSNFTLKIRSTKLEDSAMYFCASSRDRGPGSQKAFFGQGTRLTVV.

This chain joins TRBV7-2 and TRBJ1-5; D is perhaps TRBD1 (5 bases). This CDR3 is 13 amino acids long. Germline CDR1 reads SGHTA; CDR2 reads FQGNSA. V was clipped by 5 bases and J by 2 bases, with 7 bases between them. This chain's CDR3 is CASSGRGNQPQHF. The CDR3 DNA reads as TGTGCCAGCAGCGGCAGGGGCAATCAGCCCCAGCATTTT.

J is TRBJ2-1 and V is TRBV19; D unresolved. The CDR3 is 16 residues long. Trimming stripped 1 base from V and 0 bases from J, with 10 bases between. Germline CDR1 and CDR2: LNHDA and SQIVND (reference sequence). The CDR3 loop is CASSIGPGSSYNEQFF. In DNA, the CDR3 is TGTGCCAGTAGTATAGGTCCAGGATCCTCCTACAATGAGCAGTTCTTC.

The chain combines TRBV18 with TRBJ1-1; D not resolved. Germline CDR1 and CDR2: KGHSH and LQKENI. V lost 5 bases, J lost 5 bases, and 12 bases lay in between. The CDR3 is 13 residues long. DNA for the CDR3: TGTGCCAGCTCATCCTTGGAGAGGACTGAAGCTTTCTTT. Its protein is CASSSLERTEAFF.

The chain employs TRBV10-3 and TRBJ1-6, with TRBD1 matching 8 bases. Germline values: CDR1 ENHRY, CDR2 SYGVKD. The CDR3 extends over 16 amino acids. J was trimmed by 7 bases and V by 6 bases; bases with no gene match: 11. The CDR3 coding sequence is TGTGCCATCAGCGCATATGAGCAGGGGGCAAATTCACCCCTCCACTTT. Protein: CAISAYEQGANSPLHF.

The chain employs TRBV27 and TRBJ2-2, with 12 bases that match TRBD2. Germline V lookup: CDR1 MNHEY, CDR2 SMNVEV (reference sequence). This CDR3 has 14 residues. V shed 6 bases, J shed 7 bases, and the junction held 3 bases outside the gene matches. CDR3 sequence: CASRTTSGSGELFF. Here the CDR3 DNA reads TGTGCCAGCAGGACGACTAGCGGGAGCGGGGAGCTGTTTTTT.

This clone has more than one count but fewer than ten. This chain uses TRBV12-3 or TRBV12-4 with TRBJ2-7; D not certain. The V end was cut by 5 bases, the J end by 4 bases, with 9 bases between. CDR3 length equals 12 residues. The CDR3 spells CASSAEAYEQYF. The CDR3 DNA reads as TGTGCCAGCAGTGCAGAGGCTTACGAGCAGTACTTC.

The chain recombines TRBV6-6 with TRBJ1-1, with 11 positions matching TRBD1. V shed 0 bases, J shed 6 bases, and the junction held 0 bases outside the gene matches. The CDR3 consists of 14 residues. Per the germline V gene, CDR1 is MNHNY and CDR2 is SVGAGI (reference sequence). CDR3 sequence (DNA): TGTGCCAGCAGTTACTCGGGACAGGGGGCTGAAGCTTTCTTT. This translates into CASSYSGQGAEAFF.

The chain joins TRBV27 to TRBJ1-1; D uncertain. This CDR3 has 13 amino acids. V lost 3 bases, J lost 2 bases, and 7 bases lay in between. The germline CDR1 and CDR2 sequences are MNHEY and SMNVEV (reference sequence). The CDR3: CASSFRPNTEAFF. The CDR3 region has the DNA TGTGCCAGCAGTTTTCGGCCTAACACTGAAGCTTTCTTT.